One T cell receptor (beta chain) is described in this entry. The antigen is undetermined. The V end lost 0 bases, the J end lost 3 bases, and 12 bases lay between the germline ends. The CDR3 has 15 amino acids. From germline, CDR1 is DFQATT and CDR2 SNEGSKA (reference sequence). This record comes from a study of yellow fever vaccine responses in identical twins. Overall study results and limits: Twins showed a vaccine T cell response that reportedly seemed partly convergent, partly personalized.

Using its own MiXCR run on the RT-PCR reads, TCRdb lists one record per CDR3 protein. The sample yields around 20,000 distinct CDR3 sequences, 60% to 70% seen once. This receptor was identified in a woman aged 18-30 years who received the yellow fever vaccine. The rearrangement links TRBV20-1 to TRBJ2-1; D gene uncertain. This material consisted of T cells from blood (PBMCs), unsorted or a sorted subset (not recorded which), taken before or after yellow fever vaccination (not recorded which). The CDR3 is CSARDISADYNEQFF. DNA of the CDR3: TGCAGTGCTAGAGATATTTCGGCAGACTACAATGAGCAGTTCTTC.